These T cell receptor beta chains were read from a single sample in a study of T-cell reconstitution after alpha-beta-depleted transplantation in children. A single record per CDR3 protein comes from TCRdb applying MiXCR to the PCR reads. The data contain approximately 85,000 distinct CDR3 sequences, about 14% of them singletons. The sequences come from PBMCs, mostly from graft donor cells, collected 180 days after TCRalphabeta/CD19-depleted stem cell transplant. The receptors here all came from a male patient between 2 and 15 years old who had a stem cell transplant for acute lymphoblastic leukemia, so the T cells may come from the graft donor. The CDR3 runs from the conserved cysteine through the conserved F or W. A D gene is named only where the DNA matches it firmly.

D gene	V gene	J gene	CDR3 protein
.	TRBV9	TRBJ1-2	CASSVLSQNYGYTF
.	TRBV13	TRBJ2-2	CASSDSYTGELFF
TRBD2	TRBV4-3	TRBJ2-7	CASSQGGAGPYEQYF
.	TRBV5-1	TRBJ1-1	CASSSPGGGGTEAFF
.	TRBV20-1	TRBJ2-1	CSARAVYAYNEQFF
.	TRBV12-3/TRBV12-4	TRBJ1-4	CASSLAAKVAGTATNEKLFF
TRBD1	TRBV7-9	TRBJ1-2	CASSPGTGGNYGYTF
.	TRBV20-1	TRBJ1-5	CSARDRRVSKPQHF
.	TRBV9	TRBJ2-5	CASSVGVQETQYF
.	TRBV10-3	TRBJ1-1	CAISPGTEAFF
.	TRBV5-1	TRBJ2-3	CASSFGRSAAGDTQYF
.	TRBV5-1	TRBJ2-7	CASSLAPNAYEQYF
.	TRBV10-3	TRBJ2-5	CAISDKNRDGQETQYF
.	TRBV4-1	TRBJ2-7	CASSQEAGGAYYEQYF
.	TRBV9	TRBJ2-7	CASSGGRGRDYEQYF
.	TRBV20-1	TRBJ2-7	CSATPAQGGYEQYF
.	TRBV9	TRBJ2-3	CASSWGGTPASTDTQYF
TRBD2	TRBV9	TRBJ2-3	CASSVGGLTDTQYF
.	TRBV15	TRBJ2-3	CATSRRGGGTDTQYF
.	TRBV2	TRBJ1-5	CASSDMGGPYQPQHF
.	TRBV4-3	TRBJ2-1	CASSQDWGRIGYNEQFF
.	TRBV9	TRBJ1-2	CASTTGRSGGGYTF